This T cell receptor (beta chain) was found in a study of cytomegalovirus exposure and HLA in healthy donors. Study findings and constraints: Specificity of three CMV-associated chains for CMV antigens was verified in vitro. In a later analysis, first-cohort TCR clusters were found to tend to co-occur in the approximately 120 validation repertoires.

CDR3 length: 14 amino acids. In germline, CDR1 is MNHEY, CDR2 SMNVEV (reference sequence). V lost 2 bases and J 0 bases, leaving 7 bases between the germline ends. TCRdb's copy holds only in-frame clones and misses some; the assay was immunoSEQ multiplex PCR. The sample shows approximately 110,000 clones, around nine tenths of them seen only once. The table lists this clone with a count of one. Its matching antigen is unknown. The material sequenced was PBMCs. The chain carries TRBV27 and TRBJ1-1; no clear D. This TCR was sampled from a woman younger than 35 in good health and CMV-seronegative. CDR3 loop: CASSLQDMNTEAFF. DNA of the CDR3: TGTGCCAGCAGTTTACAGGATATGAACACTGAAGCTTTCTTT.